These 14 T cell receptor beta chains originate from one sample sequenced in a study of shared clonotypes between healthy human individuals. Terminally differentiated effector memory CD45RA+ cells were excluded from the naive CD8 cells, which were CD45RO-negative and positively selected for CCR7. Clones were sequenced by immunoSEQ multiplex PCR, and TCRdb holds only the in-frame ones, with some missing. The sample holds about 2.1 million clones, more than 85% seen once. The specimen was naive CD8+ T cells from PBMCs. The receptors derive from a man younger than 35 in good health. Some clones in this sample may be carry-over from other donors' samples.

Worth noting for this clone: Other DNA sequences of this sample code for an identical CDR3. V usage is TRBV28 and J usage is TRBJ2-1, with D possibly matching TRBD1 (6 bases). Germline assignment: CDR1 MDHEN and CDR2 SYDVKM. V was shortened by 5 bases and J by 9 bases, with 8 bases between the two germline ends. This CDR3 is built from 11 residues. CDR3 bases: TGTGCCAGCAGTGAAGGGGGTGAGCAGTTCTTC. Translation gives CASSEGGEQFF.

The rearrangement uses TRBV28 and TRBJ1-2; D gene unclear. Germline CDR1 reads MDHEN; CDR2 reads SYDVKM. Trimming took off 5 bases at V and 2 bases at J, with 12 bases between the two ends. This CDR3 has 14 amino acids. This CDR3 is CASSPREQNYGYTF. CDR3 bases: TGTGCCAGCAGTCCCCGGGAGCAAAACTATGGCTACACCTTC.

The V call is TRBV5-1, the J call TRBJ2-1; 9 nucleotides line up with TRBD2. The CDR3 extends over 15 amino acids. Per germline, CDR1 SGHRS and CDR2 YFSETQ. V dropped 4 bases and J dropped 7; count of bases not matched to a gene: 9. As DNA, the CDR3 is TGCGCCAGCAGCCGAATAGCGGGAGCGGGAAATGAGCAGTTCTTC. It specifies CASSRIAGAGNEQFF.

V and J are TRBV6-8 and TRBJ2-7; 14 bases are a match to TRBD2. The CDR3 has 19 residues. V gave up 2 bases and J gave up 1 base; unmatched junction bases: 10. Germline V CDR1 and CDR2: MNHGY, SAAAGT. CDR3 sequence (DNA): TGTGCCAGCAGTTACACCGGGACTAGCGGGAGAGGGGTTTCCTACGAGCAGTACTTC. Encoded protein: CASSYTGTSGRGVSYEQYF.

The J gene is TRBJ2-7, the V gene TRBV6-1; 9 nucleotides agree with TRBD1. This CDR3 is built from 14 residues. V shed 6 bases, J shed 6 bases, and the junction held 9 bases outside the gene matches. CDR1 and CDR2 from the germline V gene are MNHNS and SASEGT. DNA for the CDR3: TGTGCCAGCAGAGTTACCGCGACAGGGGGCGAGCAGTACTTC. It yields the protein CASRVTATGGEQYF.

The CDR3 DNA follows: TGTGCCATCAGTGATCGGGTCAAACAAGAGACCCAGTACTTC. Protein: CAISDRVKQETQYF. The J gene is TRBJ2-5, the V gene TRBV10-3; D uncertain. The CDR3 sequence is 14 residues long. CDR1 is ENHRY and CDR2 is SYGVKD in the germline V gene. Trimming left V 3 bases short and J 2 bases short, with 10 bases between.

This chain joins TRBV6-5 and TRBJ1-3; a weak D match, TRBD1 (5 bases). Germline V gene data show CDR1 as MNHEY and CDR2 as SVGAGI. V shed 2 bases and J shed 4 bases, with 9 bases lying between them. The CDR3 has 14 residues. The DNA for the CDR3 is TGTGCCAGCAGTTACCAAGGGGACGGAAACACCATATATTTT. Protein: CASSYQGDGNTIYF.

Written as DNA, the CDR3 is TGTGCCAGCAGTTGGGGGGGGCCGATGTACGAGCAGTACTTC. The encoded protein is CASSWGGPMYEQYF. The J gene is TRBJ2-7, the V gene TRBV27; tentative D call: TRBD2 (7 bases). CDR1 is MNHEY, CDR2 SMNVEV, per germline (reference sequence). CDR3 length equals 14 residues. Trimming took 4 bases from V and 4 from J, leaving 14 bases between them.

This clone has only one observation. V usage is TRBV27 and J usage is TRBJ2-1, with D maybe TRBD1 (6 bases). V lost 6 bases and J 2 bases, leaving 14 bases between the germline ends. The germline V gene encodes CDR1 MNHEY and CDR2 SMNVEV (reference sequence). The CDR3 is made up of 15 amino acids. The CDR3 nucleotides are TGTGCCAGCAGCCAAACAGGGTTGCCCTACAATGAGCAGTTCTTC. This gives the protein CASSQTGLPYNEQFF.

The chain links TRBV27 to TRBJ2-2; possibly TRBD2 for D (6 bases). The germline V and J ends were trimmed by 6 bases and 0 bases, with 8 bases remaining between them. This CDR3 has 14 amino acids. CDR1 is MNHEY and CDR2 is SMNVEV in the germline V gene (reference sequence). CDR3 sequence reads: CASRWGANTGELFF. As DNA, the CDR3 is TGTGCCAGCAGGTGGGGGGCGAACACCGGGGAGCTGTTTTTT.

The chain combines TRBV6-5 with TRBJ2-2; a weak D match, TRBD2 (6 bases). This CDR3 has 12 amino acids. V shed 7 bases and J shed 8 bases, with 11 bases lying between them. Germline lookup yields CDR1 MNHEY and CDR2 SVGAGI. The CDR3 spells CASTPGRGELFF. In nucleotides, the CDR3 is TGTGCCAGCACCCCGGGGAGGGGGGAGCTGTTTTTT.

The chain couples TRBV7-8 to TRBJ2-3; 8 nucleotides match TRBD2. Losses at the gene ends were 5 bases for V and 9 bases for J; bases not matched to a gene: 7. The CDR3 length is 13 residues. Germline V gene data show CDR1 as SGHVS and CDR2 as FQNEAQ. This chain's CDR3 is CASSTVSGTTQYF. CDR3 nucleotide sequence: TGTGCCAGCAGCACCGTTAGCGGGACGACGCAGTATTTT.

This chain joins TRBV30 and TRBJ2-2; the match to TRBD1 covers 12 bases. The CDR3 loop spans 17 amino acids. Germline V lookup: CDR1 GTSNPN, CDR2 SVGIG (reference sequence). Trimming took 5 bases from V and 6 from J; bases not matched to a gene: 13. CDR3 sequence: CAWVPGQGASWAGELFF. Written as DNA, the CDR3 is TGTGCCTGGGTCCCGGGACAGGGGGCGAGTTGGGCCGGGGAGCTGTTTTTT.

Turning to this clone: Distinct nucleotide sequences in the sample also encode this CDR3. The chain carries TRBV29-1 and TRBJ2-7; perhaps TRBD1 as D (6 bases). CDR3 length: 11 amino acids. Trimming shortened V by 6 bases and J by 1 base, and 7 bases separated the two germline ends. CDR1 and CDR2 from the germline V gene are SQVTM and ANQGSEA. The CDR3 spells CSVGTSYEQYF. Here the CDR3 DNA reads TGCAGCGTCGGGACATCCTACGAGCAGTACTTC.